The rows below give T cell receptor beta chains drawn from one sample of a study of shared clonotypes between healthy human individuals. TCRdb's table, derived via immunoSEQ multiplex PCR, lists solely in-frame clones and lacks some. The sample includes hundreds of thousands of clones, 95% to 98% seen only once; the top ten take approximately 0.33%. What was sequenced was naive CD8+ T cells sorted from blood. The receptors derive from a man aged 25 to 45 in good health. Both conserved end residues are part of each CDR3. The order of the fields is J gene, D gene, clone size, V gene, CDR3 protein, CDR3 DNA. A D gene is named only where the DNA matches it firmly. A clone size is listed for some rows: how often the clone was seen (once, few, many), or a class if it is expanded.

TRBJ2-7	NA	NA	TRBV7-3	CASSLDPLSEQYF	TGTGCCAGCAGCCTCGATCCACTCTCCGAGCAGTACTTC
TRBJ2-5	NA	NA	TRBV6-5	CASSYSWTGGETQYF	TGTGCCAGCAGTTACTCTTGGACGGGTGGGGAGACCCAGTACTTC
TRBJ2-1	NA	NA	TRBV11-2	CASSTRLLLDGSYNEQFF	TGTGCCAGCAGCACCCGACTCCTACTAGATGGCTCCTACAATGAGCAGTTCTTC
TRBJ2-7	NA	NA	TRBV6-1	CASSDWGGGSYEQYF	TGTGCCAGCAGTGACTGGGGCGGAGGAAGCTACGAGCAGTACTTC
TRBJ2-2	NA	NA	TRBV11-3	CASSSAFANTGELFF	TGTGCCAGCAGCTCGGCGTTCGCGAACACCGGGGAGCTGTTTTTT
TRBJ2-7	NA	NA	TRBV16	CASSQLGPTYEQYF	TGTGCCAGCAGCCAATTGGGCCCCACCTACGAGCAGTACTTC
TRBJ1-2	NA	NA	TRBV27	CASSPTGSNYGYTF	TGTGCCAGCAGTCCCACGGGCAGTAACTATGGCTACACCTTC
TRBJ2-1	TRBD1	NA	TRBV19	CASSIDSRDRENEQFF	TGTGCCAGTAGTATAGATTCTCGGGACAGGGAGAATGAGCAGTTCTTC
TRBJ2-7	NA	NA	TRBV2	CATGGHRTYEQYF	TGTGCCACCGGGGGCCATCGAACCTACGAGCAGTACTTC
TRBJ2-7	NA	NA	TRBV5-6	CASSSGLASYEQYF	TGTGCCAGCAGCTCCGGACTGGCTTCCTACGAGCAGTACTTC
TRBJ2-2	NA	NA	TRBV2	CASRELSGELFF	TGTGCCAGCAGGGAATTGAGCGGGGAGCTGTTTTTT
TRBJ1-5	NA	NA	TRBV6-6	CASSYPQQVDNQPQHF	TGTGCCAGCAGTTACCCCCAACAGGTCGACAATCAGCCCCAGCATTTT
TRBJ2-7	TRBD2	NA	TRBV9	CASSGTSGRNDEQYF	TGTGCCAGCAGCGGCACTAGCGGGAGAAATGACGAGCAGTACTTC
TRBJ2-7	NA	NA	TRBV7-2	CASSLVSVPTTYEQYF	TGTGCCAGCAGCTTAGTTTCCGTGCCTACCACCTACGAGCAGTACTTC
TRBJ2-4	TRBD2	NA	TRBV28	CASSTSGLAKNIQYF	TGTGCCAGCAGTACTAGCGGTCTAGCCAAAAACATTCAGTACTTC
TRBJ2-1	NA	few	TRBV20-1	CSAEGENEQFF	TGCAGTGCTGAAGGAGAGAATGAGCAGTTCTTC
TRBJ2-7	TRBD1	NA	TRBV6-5	CASTPGTGRTYEQYF	TGTGCCAGCACCCCAGGGACAGGCAGAACCTACGAGCAGTACTTC
TRBJ2-7	TRBD1	NA	TRBV6-1	CASSPETGDSYEQYF	TGTGCCAGCAGCCCCGAGACAGGGGATTCCTACGAGCAGTACTTC
TRBJ2-3	TRBD2	NA	TRBV5-6	CASSHLAGDTDTQYF	TGTGCCAGCAGCCACCTAGCGGGAGACACAGATACGCAGTATTTT
TRBJ2-1	TRBD2	NA	TRBV27	CASSFLSGRIDEQFF	TGTGCCAGCAGTTTCCTGAGCGGGAGAATAGATGAGCAGTTCTTC
TRBJ2-5	NA	NA	TRBV10-3	CALGTPGQETQYF	TGTGCCTTGGGGACGCCGGGGCAAGAGACCCAGTACTTC
TRBJ1-1	NA	NA	TRBV27	CASSNWGGTEAFF	TGTGCCAGCAGCAATTGGGGGGGCACTGAAGCTTTCTTT
TRBJ1-5	NA	NA	TRBV11-2	CASSPNYGPRGHQPQHF	TGTGCCAGCAGCCCGAACTACGGACCCCGGGGGCATCAGCCCCAGCATTTT
TRBJ2-7	TRBD1	NA	TRBV6-5	CASSVTGDSYEQYF	TGTGCCAGCAGTGTTACAGGGGATTCCTACGAGCAGTACTTC
TRBJ1-3	NA	NA	TRBV7-8	CASSLARTSSGNTIYF	TGTGCCAGCAGCTTAGCGAGGACTAGCTCTGGAAACACCATATATTTT
TRBJ1-1	TRBD1	NA	TRBV6-1	CASSEVIGRTGRETEAFF	TGTGCCAGCAGTGAAGTAATAGGGAGGACAGGGAGGGAGACTGAAGCTTTCTTT
TRBJ2-7	NA	NA	TRBV7-9	CASSPDEQYF	TGTGCCAGCAGCCCCGATGAGCAGTACTTC
TRBJ2-5	NA	NA	TRBV7-8	CASSLSRHLRRETQYF	TGTGCCAGCAGCTTATCCAGACACCTCCGGCGGGAGACCCAGTACTTC
TRBJ1-2	TRBD1	NA	TRBV6-5	CASSFPGQNGYTF	TGTGCCAGCAGCTTCCCGGGACAGAATGGCTACACCTTC
TRBJ2-5	NA	NA	TRBV9	CASSARLQETQYF	TGTGCCAGCAGCGCTAGACTACAAGAGACCCAGTACTTC
TRBJ2-3	NA	NA	TRBV10-2	CATLPLLSDSTDTQYF	TGCGCCACCCTACCACTTTTGTCGGATAGCACAGATACGCAGTATTTT
TRBJ2-7	TRBD1	NA	TRBV7-9	CASSLSSGTGSYEQYF	TGTGCCAGCAGTTTGTCTTCCGGGACAGGGTCCTACGAGCAGTACTTC
TRBJ1-1	NA	NA	TRBV5-4	CASSLTGLMNTEAFF	TGTGCCAGCAGCTTAACAGGTCTGATGAACACTGAAGCTTTCTTT
TRBJ2-1	TRBD2	NA	TRBV7-8	CASSLVPPRLAGVVEQFF	TGTGCCAGCAGCTTAGTCCCCCCGAGGCTAGCGGGAGTGGTTGAGCAGTTCTTC
TRBJ2-3	TRBD2	NA	TRBV10-3	CAIRASGSTDTQYF	TGTGCCATCAGAGCTAGCGGGAGCACAGATACGCAGTATTTT